This T cell receptor beta chain is from a study of technical replicates of blood from a handful of donors. Germline assignment: CDR1 ENHRY and CDR2 SYGVKD. V lost 4 bases and J 4 bases, leaving 10 bases between the germline ends. The length of the CDR3 is 13 residues. Sequencing used immunoSEQ multiplex PCR; TCRdb keeps in-frame clones, though not all of them. Altogether 75,000 or so clones are present, 93% being singletons, with the ten largest covering 0.41%. Specimen: T cells isolated from PBMCs. The TCR was taken from a human donor in good health. The chain combines TRBV10-3 with TRBJ1-1, with no clear D. In nucleotides, the CDR3 is TGTGCCATCAGTGGAATGGAGGGCACTGAAGCTTTCTTT. Its translation: CAISGMEGTEAFF.